The 32 T cell receptor beta chains presented below share a single source sample, sequenced in a study of PD-1 blockade in classical Hodgkin lymphoma (dated by TCRdb to 2020 to 2021). The time point label of this sample denotes: cycle 1 day 1 (C1D1), immediately before nivolumab initiation. Relapse after autologous stem cell transplantation had occurred in all trial patients, and cohorts A, B and C were distinguished by prior brentuximab vedotin exposure. Receptors were amplified or captured by the immunoSEQ multiplex PCR assay. This is the immuneACCESS table as TCRdb keeps it, with only in-frame sequences that have V and J called. A part of the clones is gone; compared with another copy, unresolved V genes explain less than half, and the rest is unexplained. This sample lists some 100,000 clones; over 85% were detected once. About 2.8% of the sample belongs to the ten largest clones. The material was peripheral blood mononuclear cells (PBMCs), obtained at baseline. The receptors stem from a human donor with classical Hodgkin lymphoma.

This clone was recorded only once. The chain carries TRBV5-1 and TRBJ2-1; a possible D gene is TRBD2 (5 bases). The CDR3 runs 16 residues. Germline assignment: CDR1 SGHRS and CDR2 YFSETQ. The V gene lost 6 bases and the J gene lost 2 bases, with 18 bases spanning the gap. The CDR3 sequence: CASNPGGRSAYNEQFF. CDR3 nucleotides: TGCGCCAGCAACCCTGGAGGTAGATCCGCCTACAATGAGCAGTTCTTC.

The chain joins TRBV5-6 to TRBJ2-7; 7 positions agree with TRBD1. Trimming cost V 4 bases and J 0 bases; bases outside gene matches: 10. This CDR3 region has 16 residues. Germline V CDR1 and CDR2: SGHDT, YYEEEE. In nucleotides, the CDR3 is TGTGCCAGCAGCGCCCCTTCGACAGGGTACTCCTACGAGCAGTACTTC. Its protein is CASSAPSTGYSYEQYF.

The chain combines TRBV2 with TRBJ2-1; D call uncertain. The CDR3 extends over 13 amino acids. Trimming left V 4 bases short and J 4 bases short, with 8 bases between. Germline assignment: CDR1 SNHLY and CDR2 FYNNEI. The CDR3 sequence: CASSGTRYNEQFF. The CDR3 coding sequence is TGTGCCAGCAGTGGTACCCGGTACAATGAGCAGTTCTTC.

This chain links TRBV28 with TRBJ1-5; D is unresolved. The length of the CDR3 is 15 residues. Germline assignment: CDR1 MDHEN and CDR2 SYDVKM. Trimming pared 6 bases from V and 5 bases from J, leaving 17 bases between. The CDR3 spells CASRYQKTLDQPQHF. CDR3 sequence (DNA): TGTGCCAGCAGATACCAGAAAACCCTTGATCAGCCCCAGCATTTT.

The CDR3 loop is CASSLLGMGWSSYEQYF. The DNA of the CDR3 is TGTGCCAGCAGTTTATTAGGTATGGGGTGGAGCTCCTACGAGCAGTACTTC. The rearrangement links TRBV28 to TRBJ2-7; no clear D. The CDR3 is made up of 17 amino acids. From germline, CDR1 is MDHEN and CDR2 SYDVKM. Between the trimmed V and J ends, which lost 1 base and 0 bases, there was a span of 16 bases.

The chain combines TRBV10-1 with TRBJ2-3; D is unresolved. V shed 3 bases and J shed 2 bases, with 9 bases lying between them. CDR3 length: 14 amino acids. Germline V CDR1 and CDR2: WNHNN, SYGVQD (reference sequence). CDR3 region: CASSDSKTTDTQYF. The CDR3 DNA sequence: TGCGCCAGCAGTGATTCTAAAACCACAGATACGCAGTATTTT.

The V call is TRBV2, the J call TRBJ2-3; TRBD2 matches 9 bases. The CDR3 is 15 residues long. Trimming removed 8 bases from V and 7 bases from J; junction bases left unmatched: 13. From germline, CDR1 is SNHLY and CDR2 FYNNEI. CDR3 bases: TGTGCCAGCCCTGAATCTAGCGGGATGAAGTATACGCAGTATTTT. Its protein product is CASPESSGMKYTQYF.

The chain recombines TRBV5-8 with TRBJ2-1, with D uncertain. The V end was cut by 10 bases, the J end by 0 bases, with 20 bases between. The germline gives CDR1 SGHTS, CDR2 YDEGEE. The CDR3 runs to 16 residues. The CDR3 sequence: CASIAPGLVSYNEQFF. In DNA, the CDR3 is TGTGCCTCTATAGCACCCGGGCTCGTCTCCTACAATGAGCAGTTCTTC.

The CDR3 DNA reads TGTGCCATCAGTGAGTATGACCGGGCAGATGAGCAGTTCTTC. It yields the protein CAISEYDRADEQFF. This chain joins TRBV10-3 and TRBJ2-1; D ambiguous. The CDR3 sequence is 14 residues long. V was cut by 1 base and J by 8 bases, with 12 bases left in between. From germline, CDR1 is ENHRY and CDR2 SYGVKD.

The chain joins TRBV5-6 to TRBJ1-5, with D perhaps matching TRBD1 (5 bases). The germline V gene has CDR1 SGHDT and CDR2 YYEEEE. Trimming removed 0 bases from V and 4 bases from J, with 11 bases in between. The CDR3 runs 15 residues. CDR3 in amino acids: CASSLATGQNQPQHF. CDR3 nucleotides: TGTGCCAGCAGCTTGGCCACTGGACAAAATCAGCCCCAGCATTTT.

The chain uses TRBV4-1 and TRBJ2-7; D ambiguous. The germline V and J ends were trimmed by 0 bases and 1 base, with 7 bases remaining between them. Germline V gene lookup returns CDR1 MGHRA and CDR2 YSYEKL. This CDR3 comprises 14 residues. CDR3 amino acids: CASSQDPSSYEQYF. In DNA form, the CDR3 reads TGCGCCAGCAGCCAAGATCCGAGTTCCTACGAGCAGTACTTC.

V and J are TRBV5-5 and TRBJ1-4, with TRBD1 as a possible D gene (5 bases). CDR1 SGHKS and CDR2 YYEKEE come from the germline V gene (reference sequence). V was shortened by 6 bases and J by 0 bases, with 12 bases between the two germline ends. The CDR3 is 15 residues long. The CDR3 coding sequence is TGTGCCAGCACCGCGGGACCTGCAACTAATGAAAAACTGTTTTTT. Amino acid sequence: CASTAGPATNEKLFF.

The chain is built from TRBV9 and TRBJ1-1; D not certain. Looked up from germline, CDR1 is SGDLS and CDR2 is YYNGEE. The CDR3 runs 14 residues. V lost 3 bases, J lost 5 bases, and 14 bases lay in between. CDR3 in DNA: TGTGCCAGCAGCGCGTTGAGGACTGTGACTGAAGCTTTCTTT. Translation: CASSALRTVTEAFF.

The chain combines TRBV25-1 with TRBJ2-3; possibly TRBD1 for D (5 bases). V gave up 3 bases and J gave up 0 bases, with 7 bases separating them. There are 14 residues in the CDR3. Per the germline V gene, CDR1 is MGHDK and CDR2 is SYGVNS. In nucleotides, the CDR3 is TGTGCCAGCAGTGAGACAGATAGCACAGATACGCAGTATTTT. Translated, it gives CASSETDSTDTQYF.

CDR3 residues: CASSNRQGRDLSDTQYF. CDR3 coding DNA: TGTGCCAGCAGCAACCGACAGGGAAGAGACCTCTCAGATACGCAGTATTTT. The rearrangement joins TRBV7-6 to TRBJ2-3, with TRBD1 matching 7 bases. The CDR3 length is 17 residues. CDR1 SGHVS and CDR2 FNYEAQ come from the germline V gene. V lost 5 bases to trimming and J lost 4 bases; unmatched junction nucleotides: 15.

The chain links TRBV30 to TRBJ2-7; TRBD1 is a possible D gene (6 bases). This CDR3 is 14 amino acids long. The V gene lost 3 bases and the J gene lost 0 bases, with 12 bases spanning the gap. Germline V gene data show CDR1 as GTSNPN and CDR2 as SVGIG (reference sequence). The CDR3 DNA sequence: TGTGCCTGGAGGGACGGGACATTCTCCTACGAGCAGTACTTC. This encodes CAWRDGTFSYEQYF. Looking up the rest from reference TRBV30 and TRBJ2-7 gives the full variable domain: SQTIHQWPATLVQPVGSPLSLECTVEGTSNPNLYWYRQAAGRGLQLLFYSVGIGQISSEVPQNLSASRPQDRQFILSSKKLLLSDSGFYLCAWRDGTFSYEQYFGPGTRLTVT.

In this sample, this clone turned up once. The rearrangement joins TRBV12-5 to TRBJ2-3; tentatively, D is TRBD1 or TRBD2 (6 bases each). Germline V CDR1 and CDR2: LGHNT, FRNRAP. Between the trimmed V and J ends, which lost 4 bases and 1 base, there was a span of 18 bases. The CDR3 loop spans 17 amino acids. The CDR3 is CASGSRRGAGRTDTQYF. For the CDR3, the DNA is TGTGCTAGTGGTTCCCGAAGGGGGGCGGGGCGCACAGATACGCAGTATTTT.

The chain combines TRBV15 with TRBJ2-5, with 9 nucleotides matching TRBD1. This CDR3 region has 13 residues. V lost 5 bases, J lost 5 bases, and 3 bases stayed unmatched. The germline V gene encodes CDR1 LNHNV and CDR2 YYDKDF (reference sequence). CDR3 sequence: CATSGGQGETQYF. The CDR3, as DNA: TGTGCCACCAGCGGGGGACAGGGTGAGACCCAGTACTTC. Complete variable domain (other parts from reference TRBV15 and TRBJ2-5): DAMVIQNPRYQVTQFGKPVTLSCSQTLNHNVMYWYQQKSSQAPKLLFHYYDKDFNNEADTPDNFQSRRPNTSFCFLDIRSPGLGDTAMYLCATSGGQGETQYFGPGTRLLVL.

CDR3 loop: CASSLEGQSYEQYF. In nucleotides, the CDR3 is TGTGCCAGCAGCTTAGAGGGACAGAGCTACGAGCAGTACTTC. V usage is TRBV7-9 and J usage is TRBJ2-7, with 7 positions matching TRBD1. Germline values: CDR1 SEHNR, CDR2 FQNEAQ (reference sequence). The V segment lost 1 base and the J segment 3 bases; nucleotides outside the gene matches: 3. The CDR3 covers 14 residues.

V usage is TRBV28 and J usage is TRBJ2-7; D perhaps matches TRBD2 (5 bases). Per germline, CDR1 MDHEN and CDR2 SYDVKM. There are 13 residues in the CDR3. The V end was cut by 2 bases, the J end by 7 bases, with 12 bases between. As DNA, the CDR3 is TGTGCCAGCAGTTTAATTACTAGAGATGAGCAGTACTTC. Amino acids: CASSLITRDEQYF.

This chain uses TRBV5-1 with TRBJ2-1; D unclear. CDR1 and CDR2 (germline): SGHRS, YFSETQ. Trimming took off 0 bases at V and 1 base at J, with 5 bases between the two ends. The CDR3 contains 14 residues. CDR3 residues: CASSLETSYNEQFF. The CDR3 nucleotides are TGCGCCAGCAGCTTGGAGACATCCTACAATGAGCAGTTCTTC.

The CDR3 DNA reads as TGTGCCACCAGCAGAGAGGGACGAAATACGCAGTATTTT. Amino acid sequence: CATSREGRNTQYF. V gene TRBV15 combines with J gene TRBJ2-3; perhaps D is TRBD1 or TRBD2 (5 bases each). The length of the CDR3 is 13 residues. V lost 0 bases to trimming and J lost 7 bases, with 8 bases between them. Per the germline V gene, CDR1 is LNHNV and CDR2 is YYDKDF (reference sequence).

V usage is TRBV7-9 and J usage is TRBJ1-1; a possible D gene is TRBD1 (6 bases). CDR1 SEHNR and CDR2 FQNEAQ come from the germline V gene (reference sequence). The V end lost 2 bases, the J end lost 8 bases, and 18 bases lay between the germline ends. The CDR3 sequence is 15 residues long. CDR3 in amino acids: CASSLWGARPREAFF. CDR3 coding DNA: TGTGCCAGCAGCTTATGGGGGGCCCGGCCTAGGGAAGCTTTCTTT.

The chain carries TRBV5-1 and TRBJ2-4, with a possible D match to TRBD1 (5 bases). In germline, CDR1 is SGHRS, CDR2 YFSETQ. The CDR3 is 17 amino acids. V lost 4 bases to trimming and J lost 5 bases, with 22 bases between them. The CDR3 region has the DNA TGCGCCAGCAGCCAGACGGACAAATCGTCCAAACAAAACATTCAGTACTTC. This translates into CASSQTDKSSKQNIQYF.

The gene calls are TRBV9 and TRBJ2-7, with a weak D call TRBD1 (6 bases). CDR3 length: 13 amino acids. Trimming shortened V by 3 bases and J by 1 base, and 8 bases separated the two germline ends. Germline V gene data show CDR1 as SGDLS and CDR2 as YYNGEE. The CDR3 DNA is TGTGCCAGCAGCGCCGGACAGTCCTACGAGCAGTACTTC. Residues: CASSAGQSYEQYF.

This clone showed up just a few times. The same CDR3 also results from other DNA sequences found in this sample. This chain connects TRBV5-1 to TRBJ1-1; D remains ambiguous. CDR1 is SGHRS and CDR2 is YFSETQ in the germline V gene. Trimming shortened V by 0 bases and J by 0 bases, and 3 bases separated the two germline ends. CDR3 size: 13 residues. CDR3 amino acids: CASSLGLNTEAFF. CDR3 DNA sequence: TGCGCCAGCAGCTTGGGACTGAACACTGAAGCTTTCTTT.

In DNA, the CDR3 is TGTGCCAGCAGCGTTCAGGGGAGTGATACGCAGTATTTT. Protein product: CASSVQGSDTQYF. The chain joins TRBV9 to TRBJ2-3; weak D call: TRBD1 (6 bases). Germline loops: CDR1 SGDLS, CDR2 YYNGEE. The CDR3 totals 13 residues. Trimming took 2 bases from V and 6 from J, leaving 10 bases between them.

The CDR3 is CASSPNTEAFF. CDR3 DNA: TGTGCCAGCTCACCGAACACTGAAGCTTTCTTT. The chain joins TRBV18 to TRBJ1-1; D is uncertain. Germline V gene data show CDR1 as KGHSH and CDR2 as LQKENI. V was pared by 3 bases and J by 1 base, with 0 bases between. This CDR3 has 11 amino acids.

This chain links TRBV10-1 with TRBJ2-3; 8 positions agree with TRBD2. Germline loops: CDR1 WNHNN, CDR2 SYGVQD (reference sequence). Germline trimming cut 5 bases from V and 2 bases from J; bases unmatched to any gene: 3. The CDR3 length is 14 residues. The CDR3 DNA reads as TGCGCCAGCAGTAGCGGGAGCGTCACAGATACGCAGTATTTT. Amino acids: CASSSGSVTDTQYF.

The V call is TRBV5-6, the J call TRBJ2-2; D is ambiguous. Germline V lookup: CDR1 SGHDT, CDR2 YYEEEE. The CDR3 covers 14 residues. The V gene lost 0 bases and the J gene lost 6 bases, with 9 bases spanning the gap. CDR3 sequence: CASSLEGIPGELFF. The CDR3 DNA reads as TGTGCCAGCAGCTTGGAGGGTATCCCCGGGGAGCTGTTTTTT.

V gene TRBV6-6 combines with J gene TRBJ2-3; 8 bases are shared with TRBD1. The V gene end was trimmed by 5 bases and the J gene end by 5 bases; junction bases not matched to a gene: 9. Germline V gene sequence: CDR1 MNHNY, CDR2 SVGAGI (reference sequence). The CDR3 runs 15 residues. CDR3 DNA sequence: TGTGCCAGCAGTCCCCCGGGCAGGGGGCGAGATACGCAGTATTTT. Encoded protein: CASSPPGRGRDTQYF.

The rearrangement uses TRBV7-9 and TRBJ1-1, with D uncertain. The CDR3 is made up of 15 amino acids. V was trimmed by 2 bases and J by 0 bases, leaving 10 bases between them. Per the germline V gene, CDR1 is SEHNR and CDR2 is FQNEAQ (reference sequence). The CDR3 nucleotides are TGTGCCAGCAGCTTACGGGGAAACATGAACACTGAAGCTTTCTTT. Translating it yields CASSLRGNMNTEAFF.